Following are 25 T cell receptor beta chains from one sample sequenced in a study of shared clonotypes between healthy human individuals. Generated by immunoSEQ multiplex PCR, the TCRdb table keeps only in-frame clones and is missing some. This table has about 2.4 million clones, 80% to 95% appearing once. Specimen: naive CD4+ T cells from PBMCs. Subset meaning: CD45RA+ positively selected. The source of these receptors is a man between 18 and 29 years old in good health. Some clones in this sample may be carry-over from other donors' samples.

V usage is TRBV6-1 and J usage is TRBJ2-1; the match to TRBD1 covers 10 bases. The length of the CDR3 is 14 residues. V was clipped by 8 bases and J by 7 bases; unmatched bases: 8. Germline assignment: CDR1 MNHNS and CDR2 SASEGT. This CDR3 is CASHRTGGMNEQFF. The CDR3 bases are TGTGCCAGCCATCGGACAGGGGGAATGAATGAGCAGTTCTTC.

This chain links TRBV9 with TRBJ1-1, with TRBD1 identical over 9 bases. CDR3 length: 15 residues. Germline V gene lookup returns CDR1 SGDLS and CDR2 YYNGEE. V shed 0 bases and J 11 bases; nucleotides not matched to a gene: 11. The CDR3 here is CASSVATGGQGLAFF. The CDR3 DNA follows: TGTGCCAGCAGCGTAGCTACTGGTGGACAGGGGTTGGCTTTCTTT.

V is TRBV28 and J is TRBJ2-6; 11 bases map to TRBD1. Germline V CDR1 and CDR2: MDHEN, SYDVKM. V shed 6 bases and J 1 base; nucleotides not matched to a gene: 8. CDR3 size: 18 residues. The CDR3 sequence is CASRLGGTGGSGANVLTF. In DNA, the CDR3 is TGTGCCAGCAGACTAGGGGGGACAGGGGGATCTGGGGCCAACGTCCTGACTTTC.

In DNA, the CDR3 is TGTGCCAGCAGTGAAGGGTGGGACAGGGGAACCTACAATGAGCAGTTCTTC. Protein: CASSEGWDRGTYNEQFF. The chain employs TRBV25-1 and TRBJ2-1; the match to TRBD1 covers 10 bases. Trimming at V came to 2 bases and at J to 2 bases, leaving 6 bases not matched to a gene. This CDR3 is built from 17 residues. Germline lookup yields CDR1 MGHDK and CDR2 SYGVNS.

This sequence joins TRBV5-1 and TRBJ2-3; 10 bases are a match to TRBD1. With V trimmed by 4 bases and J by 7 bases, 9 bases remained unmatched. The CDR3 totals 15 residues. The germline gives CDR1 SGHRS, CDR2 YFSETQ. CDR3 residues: CASSPGTGVSYTQYF. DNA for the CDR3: TGCGCCAGCAGCCCCGGGACAGGGGTTTCATATACGCAGTATTTT.

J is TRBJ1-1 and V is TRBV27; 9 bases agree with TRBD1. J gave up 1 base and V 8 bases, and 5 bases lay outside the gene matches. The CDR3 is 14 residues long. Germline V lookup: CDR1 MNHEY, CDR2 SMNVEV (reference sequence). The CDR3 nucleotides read TGTGCCAGCCTGACAGGGGGGGAGAACACTGAAGCTTTCTTT. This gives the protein CASLTGGENTEAFF.

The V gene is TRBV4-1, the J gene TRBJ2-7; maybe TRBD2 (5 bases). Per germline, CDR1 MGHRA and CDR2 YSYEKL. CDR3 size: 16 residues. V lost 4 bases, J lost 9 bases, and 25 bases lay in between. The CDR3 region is CASSPAQSGVRGGQYF. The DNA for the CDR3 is TGCGCCAGCAGCCCCGCCCAAAGCGGAGTACGAGGCGGGCAGTACTTC.

The CDR3 nucleotides are TGTGCCAGCAGCTTACGGGCCCTCCAAGAGACCCAGTACTTC. Encoded protein: CASSLRALQETQYF. The chain links TRBV13 to TRBJ2-5; unclear D gene. Germline V gene data show CDR1 as PRHDT and CDR2 as FYEKMQ (reference sequence). The CDR3 is made up of 14 amino acids. V was clipped by 2 bases and J by 1 base, with 8 bases between them.

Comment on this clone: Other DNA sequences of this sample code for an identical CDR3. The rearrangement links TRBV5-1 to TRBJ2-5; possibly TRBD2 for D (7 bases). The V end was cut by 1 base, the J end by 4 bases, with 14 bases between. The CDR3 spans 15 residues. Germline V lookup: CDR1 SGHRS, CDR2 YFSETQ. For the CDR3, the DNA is TGCGCCAGCAGCTTGATCGGGGGGCTCGGAGAGACCCAGTACTTC. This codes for CASSLIGGLGETQYF.

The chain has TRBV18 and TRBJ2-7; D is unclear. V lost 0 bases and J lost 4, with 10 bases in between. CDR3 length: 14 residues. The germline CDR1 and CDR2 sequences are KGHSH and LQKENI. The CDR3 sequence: CASSPPSYPYEQYF. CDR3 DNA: TGTGCCAGCTCACCACCTAGCTATCCATACGAGCAGTACTTC.

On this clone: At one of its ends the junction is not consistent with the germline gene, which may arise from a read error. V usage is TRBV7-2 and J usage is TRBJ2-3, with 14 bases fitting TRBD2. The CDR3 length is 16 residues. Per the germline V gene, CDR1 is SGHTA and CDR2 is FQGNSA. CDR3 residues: CAGSFGTSGSADTQYF. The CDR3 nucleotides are TGTGCCGGCAGCTTTGGGACTAGCGGGAGTGCAGATACGCAGTATTTT.

The CDR3 sequence is CASSRSVQGGSYEQYF. In nucleotides, the CDR3 is TGTGCCAGTAGTAGGTCAGTGCAAGGCGGGTCCTACGAGCAGTACTTC. The chain recombines TRBV19 with TRBJ2-7; D possibly corresponds to TRBD2 (5 bases). CDR3 length: 16 residues. Germline-derived CDR1 and CDR2 are LNHDA and SQIVND (reference sequence). Trimming removed 4 bases from V and 1 base from J, with 17 bases in between.

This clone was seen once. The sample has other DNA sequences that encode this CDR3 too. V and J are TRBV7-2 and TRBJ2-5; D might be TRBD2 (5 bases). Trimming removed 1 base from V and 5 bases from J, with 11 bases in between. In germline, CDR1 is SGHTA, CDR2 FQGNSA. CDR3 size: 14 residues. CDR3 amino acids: CASSLDRGLETQYF. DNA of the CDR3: TGTGCCAGCAGCTTAGATCGGGGTTTGGAGACCCAGTACTTC.

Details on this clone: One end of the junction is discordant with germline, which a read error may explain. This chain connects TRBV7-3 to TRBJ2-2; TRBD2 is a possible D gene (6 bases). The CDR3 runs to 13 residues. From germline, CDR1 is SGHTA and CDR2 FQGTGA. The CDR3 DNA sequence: TGTGCCAGCAGCTTACTCGTCGGAGGGGTGCTGTTTTTT. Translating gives CASSLLVGGVLFF.

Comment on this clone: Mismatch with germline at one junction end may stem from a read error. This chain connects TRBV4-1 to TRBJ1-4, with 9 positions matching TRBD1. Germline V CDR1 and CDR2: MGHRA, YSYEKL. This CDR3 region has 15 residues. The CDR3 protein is CVSSQVETGGEKLFF. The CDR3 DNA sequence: TGCGTCAGCAGCCAAGTCGAGACAGGGGGTGAAAAACTGTTTTTT.

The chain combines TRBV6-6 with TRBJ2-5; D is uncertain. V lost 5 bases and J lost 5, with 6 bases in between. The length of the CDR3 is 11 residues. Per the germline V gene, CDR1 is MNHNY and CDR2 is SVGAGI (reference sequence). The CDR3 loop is CASSIRETQYF. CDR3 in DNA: TGTGCCAGCAGTATAAGGGAGACCCAGTACTTC.

The CDR3 loop reads CASSPSRVANVLTF. CDR3 nucleotides: TGTGCCAGCAGTCCGAGCAGGGTCGCCAACGTCCTGACTTTC. J is TRBJ2-6 and V is TRBV7-6; weak D call: TRBD1 (5 bases). The CDR3 consists of 14 residues. CDR1 is SGHVS, CDR2 FNYEAQ, per germline. V was shortened by 6 bases and J by 7 bases, with 13 bases between the two germline ends.

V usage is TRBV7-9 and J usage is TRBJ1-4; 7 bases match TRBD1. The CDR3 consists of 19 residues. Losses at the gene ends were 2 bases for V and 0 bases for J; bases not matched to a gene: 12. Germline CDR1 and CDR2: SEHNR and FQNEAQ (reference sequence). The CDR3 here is CASSLSSGTATSTNEKLFF. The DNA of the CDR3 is TGTGCCAGCAGCTTATCATCCGGGACAGCGACATCAACTAATGAAAAACTGTTTTTT. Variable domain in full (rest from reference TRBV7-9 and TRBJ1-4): DTGVSQNPRHKITKRGQNVTFRCDPISEHNRLYWYRQTLGQGPEFLTYFQNEAQLEKSRLLSDRFSAERPKGSFSTLEIQRTEQGDSAMYLCASSLSSGTATSTNEKLFFGSGTQLSVL.

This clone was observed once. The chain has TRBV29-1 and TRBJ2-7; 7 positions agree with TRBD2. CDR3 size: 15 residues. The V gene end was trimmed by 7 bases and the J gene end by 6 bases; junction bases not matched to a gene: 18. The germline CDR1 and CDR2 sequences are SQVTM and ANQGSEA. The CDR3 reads CSAKAFGGSYGEQYF. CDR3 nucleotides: TGCAGCGCTAAGGCCTTCGGGGGGTCCTACGGCGAGCAGTACTTC.

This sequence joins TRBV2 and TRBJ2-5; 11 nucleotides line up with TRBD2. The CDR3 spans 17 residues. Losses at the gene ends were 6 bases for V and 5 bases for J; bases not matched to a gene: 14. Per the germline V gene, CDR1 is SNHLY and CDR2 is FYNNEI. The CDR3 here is CASRGRTSGSGRETQYF. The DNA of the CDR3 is TGTGCCAGCAGGGGTCGAACTAGCGGGAGTGGGAGGGAGACCCAGTACTTC.

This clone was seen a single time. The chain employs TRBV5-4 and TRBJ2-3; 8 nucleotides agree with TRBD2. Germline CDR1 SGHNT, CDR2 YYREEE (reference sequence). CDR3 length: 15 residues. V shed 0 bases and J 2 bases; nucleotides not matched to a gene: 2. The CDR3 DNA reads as TGTGCCAGCAGCTTGGTAGCGGGATCCACAGATACGCAGTATTTT. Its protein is CASSLVAGSTDTQYF.

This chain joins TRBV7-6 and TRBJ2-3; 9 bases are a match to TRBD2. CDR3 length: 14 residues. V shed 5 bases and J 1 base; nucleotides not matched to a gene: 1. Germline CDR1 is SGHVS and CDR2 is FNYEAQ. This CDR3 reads CASSAGGGTDTQYF. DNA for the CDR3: TGTGCCAGCAGCGCGGGGGGGGGCACAGATACGCAGTATTTT.

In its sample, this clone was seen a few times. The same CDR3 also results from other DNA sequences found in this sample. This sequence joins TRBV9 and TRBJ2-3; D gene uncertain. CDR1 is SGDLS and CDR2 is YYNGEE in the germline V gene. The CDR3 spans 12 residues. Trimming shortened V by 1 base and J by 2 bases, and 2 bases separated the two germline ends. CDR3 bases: TGTGCCAGCAGCGTAACCACAGATACGCAGTATTTT. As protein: CASSVTTDTQYF.

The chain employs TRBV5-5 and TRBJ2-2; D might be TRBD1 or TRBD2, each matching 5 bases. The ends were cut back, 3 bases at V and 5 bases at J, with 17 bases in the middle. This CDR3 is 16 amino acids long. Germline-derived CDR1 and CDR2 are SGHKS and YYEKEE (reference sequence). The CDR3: CASSSATGTETGELFF. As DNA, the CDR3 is TGTGCCAGCAGCTCGGCGACCGGGACCGAAACCGGGGAGCTGTTTTTT. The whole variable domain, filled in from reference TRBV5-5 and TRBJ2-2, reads DAGVTQSPTHLIKTRGQQVTLRCSPISGHKSVSWYQQVLGQGPQFIFQYYEKEERGRGNFPDRFSARQFPNYSSELNVNALLLGDSALYLCASSSATGTETGELFFGEGSRLTVL.

Here the CDR3 DNA reads TGTGCCAGTAGTATCGTCTCGGCAGGGGGAGGGAGGAAGTTCTTC. It translates to CASSIVSAGGGRKFF. The V and J genes are TRBV19 and TRBJ2-1; possibly TRBD1 or TRBD2 for D (7 bases each). The CDR3 loop spans 15 amino acids. The germline gives CDR1 LNHDA, CDR2 SQIVND (reference sequence). V dropped 3 bases and J dropped 14 bases, with 23 bases sitting between them.